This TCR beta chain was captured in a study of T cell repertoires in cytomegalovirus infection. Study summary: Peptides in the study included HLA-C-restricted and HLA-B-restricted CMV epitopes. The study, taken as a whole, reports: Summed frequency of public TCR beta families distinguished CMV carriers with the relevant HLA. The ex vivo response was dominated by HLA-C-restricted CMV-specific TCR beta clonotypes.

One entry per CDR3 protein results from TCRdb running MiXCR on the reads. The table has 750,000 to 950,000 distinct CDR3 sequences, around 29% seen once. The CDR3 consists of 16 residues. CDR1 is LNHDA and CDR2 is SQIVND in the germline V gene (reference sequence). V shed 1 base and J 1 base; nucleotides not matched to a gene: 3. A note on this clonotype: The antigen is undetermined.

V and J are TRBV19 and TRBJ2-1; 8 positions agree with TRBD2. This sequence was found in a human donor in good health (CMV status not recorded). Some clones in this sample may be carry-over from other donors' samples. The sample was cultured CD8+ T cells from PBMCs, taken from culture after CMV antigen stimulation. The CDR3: CASSIGSGGSYNEQFF. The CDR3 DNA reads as TGTGCCAGTAGTATAGGAAGCGGGGGTTCCTACAATGAGCAGTTCTTC.